The 2 T cell receptor beta chains listed next were all sequenced from one sample in a study of blood T cell repertoires in COVID-19. Libraries were prepared by immunoSEQ multiplex PCR; TCRdb keeps only in-frame clonotypes and omits some of them. The data contain roughly 430,000 clones, around 90% of them singletons. The specimen sequenced was PBMCs or T cells enriched from blood (not recorded which). The receptors stem from a woman in her thirties or forties with acute COVID-19.

CDR3 coding DNA: TGCGCCAGCAGCTTGGTTGCAGATAATGAGCAGTTCTTC. It encodes CASSLVADNEQFF. The chain is built from TRBV5-1 and TRBJ2-1, with unresolved D. Trimming stripped 0 bases from V and 7 bases from J, with 8 bases between. Germline loops: CDR1 SGHRS, CDR2 YFSETQ. The CDR3 covers 13 residues.

This chain links TRBV13 with TRBJ1-6; D is possibly TRBD1 (6 bases). CDR1 is PRHDT, CDR2 FYEKMQ, per germline (reference sequence). Trimming took off 4 bases at V and 5 bases at J, with 12 bases between the two ends. The CDR3 is 15 amino acids. For the CDR3, the DNA is TGTGCCAGCAGCTCGTCAGACAGGAATAATTCACCCCTCCACTTT. Protein: CASSSSDRNNSPLHF.